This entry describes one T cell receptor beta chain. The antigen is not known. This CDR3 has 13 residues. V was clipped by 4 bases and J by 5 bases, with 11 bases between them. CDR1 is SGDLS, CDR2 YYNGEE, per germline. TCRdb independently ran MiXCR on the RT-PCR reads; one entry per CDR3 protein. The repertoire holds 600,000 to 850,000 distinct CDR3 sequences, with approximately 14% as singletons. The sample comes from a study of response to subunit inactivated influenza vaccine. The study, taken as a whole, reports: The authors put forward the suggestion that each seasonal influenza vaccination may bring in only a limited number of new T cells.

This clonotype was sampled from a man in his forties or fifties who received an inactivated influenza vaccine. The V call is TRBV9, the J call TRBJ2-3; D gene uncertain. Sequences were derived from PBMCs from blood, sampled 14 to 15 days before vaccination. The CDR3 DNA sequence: TGTGCCAGCAGCCTGCCCACCCGAGATACGCAGTATTTT. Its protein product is CASSLPTRDTQYF.